This TCR beta chain is from a study of human thymus T cells. Serving as donors were healthy Finnish infants, each of whom was having open corrective surgery for congenital heart defects. During surgery, about 0.5-1 mL peripheral blood was drawn from four of eight donors. All available leukocytes, rather than a set cell count, yielded the blood DNA. Libraries were prepared by immunoSEQ multiplex PCR; TCRdb keeps only in-frame clonotypes and omits some of them. Of 45,000 to 75,000 clones listed, approximately 95% are singletons. Findings and caveats of the study: Across thymic and blood repertoires, the usage of V and J genes appeared to be biased.

Points on this clone: Its antigen is not identified.

Trimming cost V 6 bases and J 2 bases; bases outside gene matches: 10. The CDR3 has 17 amino acids. Germline V lookup: CDR1 SGHRS, CDR2 YFSETQ. Material: blood. This chain joins TRBV5-1 and TRBJ2-5, with TRBD2 identical over 13 bases. The clonotype was recovered from a boy under two years old with a congenital heart defect but otherwise immunologically healthy. CDR3 DNA: TGCGCCAGCACACCGGGGGTGACTAGCGGGAGGCAAGAGACCCAGTACTTC. This codes for CASTPGVTSGRQETQYF.